These T cell receptor beta chains were read from a single sample in a study of regulatory T cells in long-lasting Graves disease. TCRdb reprocessed the multiplex PCR reads with MiXCR, giving one entry per CDR3 protein. Among hundreds of thousands of distinct CDR3 sequences listed, roughly 21% were seen once. The source material was peripheral blood mononuclear cells (PBMCs), sampled when the disease was refractory, from a patient treated with antithyroid drugs. Receptors originate from a female donor with Graves disease. Each CDR3 is given with its conserved first and last residue. Fields, in order: J gene, D gene, V gene, clone size, CDR3 protein, CDR3 DNA. D genes are given only for firm matches. Clone sizes are given selectively: once, few, many, or a class where the clone is expanded.

TRBJ1-1,.,TRBV5-1,many,CASRQSGTEAFF,TGCGCCAGCAGACAGTCAGGCACTGAAGCTTTCTTT
TRBJ1-1,.,TRBV6-1,.,CASSQIRGAEMNTEAFF,TGTGCCAGCAGCCAAATTCGGGGGGCTGAAATGAACACTGAAGCTTTCTTT
TRBJ2-1,.,TRBV12-3/TRBV12-4,few,CASSFLRLVLNEQFF,TGTGCCAGCAGTTTCCTGAGACTAGTCCTCAATGAGCAGTTCTTC
TRBJ2-3,TRBD2,TRBV28,once,CASSSPSGPSTDTQYF,TGTGCCAGCAGTTCCCCTAGCGGTCCTAGCACAGATACGCAGTATTTT
TRBJ2-5,TRBD2,TRBV20-1,many,CSASLAGGPETQYF,TGCAGTGCTAGTCTAGCGGGAGGGCCAGAGACCCAGTACTTC
TRBJ2-5,.,TRBV2,.,CAGSGDSQEIQYF,TGTGCCGGCAGTGGTGACAGCCAAGAGATCCAGTACTTC
TRBJ2-5,.,TRBV4-1,.,CASSQEGSKETQYF,TGCGCCAGCAGCCAAGAAGGCAGCAAAGAGACCCAGTACTTC
TRBJ2-7,TRBD1,TRBV7-9,many,CASSPRLGTGDYEQYF,TGTGCCAGCAGCCCCCGCCTCGGGACAGGGGACTACGAGCAGTACTTC
TRBJ1-5,.,TRBV19,.,CATRRQGTQPQHF,TGTGCCACCCGAAGGCAGGGGACTCAGCCCCAGCATTTT
TRBJ2-5,TRBD2,TRBV20-1,many,CSAREGLAGETQYF,TGCAGTGCTAGAGAGGGACTAGCGGGGGAGACCCAGTACTTC
TRBJ2-1,TRBD2,TRBV6-1,many,CASSEGSGNYNEQFF,TGTGCCAGCAGTGAAGGTAGCGGGAACTACAATGAGCAGTTCTTC
TRBJ2-2,TRBD1,TRBV7-3,many,CASSATYKGTALNTGELFF,TGTGCCAGCAGCGCTACGTACAAGGGGACAGCTTTGAACACCGGGGAGCTGTTTTTT
TRBJ2-1,.,TRBV29-1,.,CSVGGEQFF,TGCAGCGTTGGTGGTGAGCAGTTCTTC
TRBJ1-1,.,TRBV7-6,.,CASSSGTTPTEAFF,TGTGCCAGCAGCTCCGGGACAACCCCCACTGAAGCTTTCTTT
TRBJ2-3,.,TRBV5-6,.,CASSSLTETDTQYF,TGTGCCAGCAGCTCTCTCACTGAGACGGATACGCAGTATTTT
TRBJ2-7,.,TRBV4-1,.,CASSQVISIYEQYF,TGCGCCAGCAGCCAAGTAATCAGTATCTACGAGCAGTACTTC
TRBJ2-3,.,TRBV5-5,.,CASSLEATDTQYF,TGTGCCAGCAGCTTGGAGGCCACAGATACGCAGTATTTT
TRBJ2-5,.,TRBV7-9,many,CASSSEWTGLWTQYF,TGTGCCAGCAGCTCCGAATGGACGGGCCTTTGGACCCAGTACTTC
TRBJ2-7,.,TRBV12-3/TRBV12-4,few,CASSLLRDRAVF,TGTGCCAGCAGTTTACTCCGGGACCGGGCCGTCTTC
TRBJ2-3,.,TRBV2,.,CASSGEGSSTDTQYF,TGTGCCAGCAGTGGTGAAGGCTCTAGCACAGATACGCAGTATTTT
TRBJ1-2,.,TRBV9,few,CASGGGVMGYTF,TGTGCCAGCGGGGGGGGGGTTATGGGCTACACCTTC
TRBJ2-1,TRBD2,TRBV29-1,.,CSARTSGERQFF,TGCAGCGCCAGGACTAGCGGAGAACGGCAGTTCTTC
TRBJ2-7,.,TRBV7-9,few,CASSNLSSPHEQYF,TGTGCCAGCAGCAACCTCTCCAGCCCCCACGAGCAGTACTTC
TRBJ2-2,.,TRBV5-4,.,CASSLVGELNTGELFF,TGTGCCAGCAGCTTGGTGGGGGAATTGAACACCGGGGAGCTGTTTTTT
TRBJ1-1,TRBD1,TRBV2,many,CASSKNRGEMNTEAFF,TGTGCCAGCAGTAAGAACAGGGGTGAAATGAACACTGAAGCTTTCTTT
TRBJ2-2,.,TRBV19,few,CASSSQGPNTGELFF,TGTGCCAGTAGTTCACAGGGACCGAACACCGGGGAGCTGTTTTTT
TRBJ2-4,TRBD2,TRBV28,.,CASSRTTSGIAKNIQYF,TGTGCCAGCAGCCGAACGACTAGCGGAATAGCCAAAAACATTCAGTACTTC
TRBJ1-5,.,TRBV2,many,CASSENREDQPQHF,TGTGCCAGCAGTGAAAATAGGGAGGATCAGCCCCAGCATTTT
TRBJ2-2,TRBD2,TRBV9,once,CASSEGGSEAGELFF,TGTGCCAGCAGCGAGGGCGGGAGCGAGGCCGGGGAGCTGTTTTTT
TRBJ1-2,.,TRBV30,.,CASPRGPPNGYTF,TGTGCCTCTCCCAGGGGCCCCCCTAATGGCTACACCTTC
TRBJ2-5,TRBD2,TRBV19,.,CASSTRQRNTGGTQYF,TGTGCCAGTAGTACCCGACAGAGAAATACGGGAGGGACCCAGTACTTC
TRBJ2-5,.,TRBV28,many,CASSIISGGGPQETQYF,TGTGCCAGCAGTATCATTTCGGGAGGGGGCCCCCAAGAGACCCAGTACTTC
TRBJ2-3,.,TRBV20-1,.,CSARDPYGRSGTDTQYF,TGCAGTGCTAGAGATCCCTACGGACGGAGTGGCACAGATACGCAGTATTTT
TRBJ2-2,TRBD2,TRBV2,many,CASSGYGLAFAGELFF,TGTGCCAGCAGTGGGTATGGACTAGCGTTCGCCGGGGAGCTGTTTTTT
TRBJ1-4,TRBD1,TRBV28,many,CASSLPRGRVNEKLFF,TGTGCCAGCAGTTTACCCAGGGGGAGGGTTAATGAAAAACTGTTTTTT
TRBJ1-2,.,TRBV9,many,CASSGYGYTF,TGTGCCAGCAGCGGCTATGGCTACACCTTC
TRBJ2-5,TRBD1,TRBV2,many,CASRRQGTYQETQYF,TGTGCCAGCAGACGACAGGGGACGTACCAAGAGACCCAGTACTTC
TRBJ2-7,TRBD2,TRBV7-9,few,CASRGDLEQYF,TGTGCCAGCCGGGGGGACCTCGAGCAGTACTTC
TRBJ2-5,TRBD2,TRBV20-1,.,CSARHSGRVGETQYF,TGCAGTGCTAGACACAGCGGGAGGGTGGGGGAGACCCAGTACTTC
TRBJ2-7,.,TRBV5-6,few,CASSFLGDTYEQYF,TGTGCCAGCAGCTTCCTAGGGGATACCTACGAGCAGTACTTC
TRBJ2-7,TRBD2,TRBV20-1,many,CSARGTSGKYEQYF,TGCAGTGCTAGAGGGACTAGCGGGAAATACGAGCAGTACTTC
TRBJ2-3,.,TRBV2,many,CASSVGPLVSTDTQYF,TGTGCCAGCAGTGTTGGCCCGCTCGTCTCCACAGATACGCAGTATTTT
TRBJ2-2,.,TRBV20-1,many,CSARDLAGDTGELFF,TGCAGTGCTAGAGACCTAGCAGGGGACACCGGGGAGCTGTTTTTT
TRBJ2-7,TRBD1,TRBV5-1,.,CASSPNRGHEQYF,TGCGCCAGCAGCCCAAACAGGGGGCACGAGCAGTACTTC
TRBJ1-3,.,TRBV5-6,.,CASSLGTQGSSGNTIYF,TGTGCCAGCAGCTTGGGCACCCAGGGATCCTCTGGAAACACCATATATTTT
TRBJ2-3,TRBD2,TRBV7-6,.,CASSQRTSGRSGTQYF,TGTGCCAGCAGCCAGAGGACTAGCGGGAGAAGCGGTACGCAGTATTTT
TRBJ2-5,.,TRBV9,.,CASSVDGGVAETQYF,TGTGCCAGCAGCGTAGATGGGGGAGTAGCGGAGACCCAGTACTTC
TRBJ1-5,.,TRBV6-2/TRBV6-3,many,CASRSDINQPQHF,TGTGCCAGCAGGTCGGACATCAATCAGCCCCAGCATTTT
TRBJ1-1,.,TRBV27,.,CAGPGLNTEAFF,TGTGCCGGCCCAGGGTTGAACACTGAAGCTTTCTTT
TRBJ2-4,TRBD2,TRBV27,many,CASSLSTSAAIQYF,TGTGCCAGCAGTTTATCGACTAGCGCAGCCATTCAGTACTTC
TRBJ2-5,.,TRBV7-9,many,CASSISETQYF,TGTGCCAGCAGCATTTCTGAGACCCAGTACTTC
TRBJ2-1,.,TRBV28,.,CASSLSPSSSYNEQFF,TGTGCCAGCAGTTTAAGCCCTTCGAGCTCCTACAATGAGCAGTTCTTC
TRBJ2-1,TRBD2,TRBV3-1,.,CASSQPTSGSDEQFF,TGTGCCAGCAGCCAACCGACTAGCGGGAGTGATGAGCAGTTCTTC
TRBJ2-7,.,TRBV5-1,many,CASRRGHLDEQYF,TGCGCCAGCAGAAGAGGGCATCTGGACGAGCAGTACTTC
TRBJ2-1,.,TRBV5-1,many,CASSPTAGNNEQFF,TGCGCCAGCAGCCCCACCGCCGGAAACAATGAGCAGTTCTTC